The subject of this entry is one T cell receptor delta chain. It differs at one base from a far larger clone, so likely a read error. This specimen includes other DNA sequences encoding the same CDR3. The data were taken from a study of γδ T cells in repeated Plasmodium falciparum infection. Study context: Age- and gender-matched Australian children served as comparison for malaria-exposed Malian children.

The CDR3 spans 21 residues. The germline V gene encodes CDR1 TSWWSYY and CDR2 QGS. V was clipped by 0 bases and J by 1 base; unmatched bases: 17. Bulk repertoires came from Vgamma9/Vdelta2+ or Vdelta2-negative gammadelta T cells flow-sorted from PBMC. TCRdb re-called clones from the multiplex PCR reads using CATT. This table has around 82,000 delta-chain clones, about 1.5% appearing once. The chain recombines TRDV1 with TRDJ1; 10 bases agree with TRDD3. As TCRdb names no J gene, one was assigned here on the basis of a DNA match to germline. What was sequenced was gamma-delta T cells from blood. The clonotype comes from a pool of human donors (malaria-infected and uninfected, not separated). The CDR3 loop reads CALGELLRGLGGYGLTDKLIF. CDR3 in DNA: TGTGCTCTTGGGGAACTTCTCAGGGGTCTGGGGGGATACGGCCTCACCGATAAACTCATCTTT.